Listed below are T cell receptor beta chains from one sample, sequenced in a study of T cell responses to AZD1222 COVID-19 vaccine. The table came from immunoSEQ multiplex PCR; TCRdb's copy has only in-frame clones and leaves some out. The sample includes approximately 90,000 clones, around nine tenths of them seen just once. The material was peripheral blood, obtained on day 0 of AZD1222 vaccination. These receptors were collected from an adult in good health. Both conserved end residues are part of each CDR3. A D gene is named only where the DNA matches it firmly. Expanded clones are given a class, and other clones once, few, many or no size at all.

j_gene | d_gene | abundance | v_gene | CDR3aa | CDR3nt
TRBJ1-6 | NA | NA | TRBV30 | CAWSVNGLENSPLHF | TGTGCCTGGAGTGTAAACGGGCTCGAAAATTCACCCCTCCACTTT
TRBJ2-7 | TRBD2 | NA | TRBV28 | CASTPVEAGGTSYEQYF | TGTGCCAGCACCCCCGTCGAAGCGGGAGGGACTTCCTACGAGCAGTACTTC
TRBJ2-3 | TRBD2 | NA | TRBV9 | CASSVAGRLAGVADTQYF | TGTGCCAGCAGCGTAGCAGGCCGACTAGCGGGAGTGGCAGATACGCAGTATTTT
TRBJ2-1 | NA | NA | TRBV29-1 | CSVEAMKRNEQFF | TGCAGCGTTGAGGCAATGAAGAGAAATGAGCAGTTCTTC
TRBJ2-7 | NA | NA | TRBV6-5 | CASRSDLTSLGEQYF | TGTGCCAGCAGGAGTGACCTGACTAGTCTCGGCGAGCAGTACTTC
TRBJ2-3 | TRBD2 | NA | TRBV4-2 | CASSQAGLAGVGTDTQYF | TGTGCCAGCAGCCAAGCTGGACTAGCGGGAGTGGGCACAGATACGCAGTATTTT
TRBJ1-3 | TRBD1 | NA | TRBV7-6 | CASSPQTGGGGNTIYF | TGTGCCAGCAGCCCCCAGACAGGGGGCGGTGGAAACACCATATATTTT
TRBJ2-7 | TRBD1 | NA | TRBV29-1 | CSGQGATYEQYF | TGCAGCGGACAGGGGGCAACTTACGAGCAGTACTTC
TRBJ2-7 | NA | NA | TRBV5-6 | CASSLGALSYEQYF | TGTGCCAGCAGCTTGGGGGCGCTATCCTACGAGCAGTACTTC
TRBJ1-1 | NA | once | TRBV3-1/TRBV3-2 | CASSQGRGTGNPEAFF | TGTGCCAGCAGCCAAGGCAGGGGCACCGGTAACCCTGAAGCTTTCTTT
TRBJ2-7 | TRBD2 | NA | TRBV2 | CASSSQGLAGGEQYF | TGTGCCAGCTCCAGCCAGGGACTAGCGGGGGGTGAGCAGTACTTC
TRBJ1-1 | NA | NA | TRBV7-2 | CASSFAGRGEAFF | TGTGCCAGCAGCTTCGCAGGGAGGGGTGAAGCTTTCTTT
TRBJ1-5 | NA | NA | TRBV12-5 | CASGFSTGRGNQPQHF | TGTGCTAGTGGTTTCTCCACGGGCAGGGGCAATCAGCCCCAGCATTTT
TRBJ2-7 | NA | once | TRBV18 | CASSPGRDGHEQYF | TGTGCCAGCTCACCAGGCAGGGATGGCCACGAGCAGTACTTC
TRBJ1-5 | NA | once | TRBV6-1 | CASSDKGGAGRGPQHF | TGTGCCAGCAGTGATAAGGGTGGGGCCGGCCGTGGACCCCAGCATTTT
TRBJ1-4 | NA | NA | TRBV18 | CASSPPGSANEKLFF | TGTGCCAGCTCACCACCGGGGTCAGCTAATGAAAAACTGTTTTTT